This T cell receptor beta chain stems from a study of shared clonotypes between healthy human individuals. Per the original methods: With immunoSEQ giving junction-only sequences and no quality scores, filtering differed. This table comes from immunoSEQ multiplex PCR, and its TCRdb copy is limited to in-frame clones, with some not included. D and trimming were read from the DNA, whereas the V and J calls and clone size are those reported in that table. The data show 2,500,000 or so clones, approximately 93% seen once. This clone was recorded only once. The sequenced sample was naive CD4+ T cells from PBMCs. Documented subset: CD45RA+ positively selected. The TCR originated in a young man in good health. Some clones in this sample may be carry-over from other donors' samples.

The CDR3 sequence: CAWRYLYNYGYTF. The CDR3 DNA is TGTGCCTGGAGATACCTCTATAACTATGGCTACACCTTC. The chain uses TRBV30 and TRBJ1-2, with D uncertain. The germline V gene encodes CDR1 GTSNPN and CDR2 SVGIG (reference sequence). The CDR3 loop spans 13 amino acids. Trimming stripped 3 bases from V and 1 base from J, with 9 bases between. The entire variable domain, with the rest obtained from reference TRBV30 and TRBJ1-2, is as follows: SQTIHQWPATLVQPVGSPLSLECTVEGTSNPNLYWYRQAAGRGLQLLFYSVGIGQISSEVPQNLSASRPQDRQFILSSKKLLLSDSGFYLCAWRYLYNYGYTFGSGTRLTVV.